This is a list of T cell receptor beta chains from one sample in a study of T-cell memory formation after mild COVID-19. In TCRdb, the 5' RACE reads were re-called with MiXCR into one record per CDR3 protein. The sample includes around 250,000 distinct CDR3 sequences, approximately 15% of them seen just once. The sample consisted of PBMCs or a T cell subset sorted from them (not recorded which). Source of these receptors: an adult woman who had mild COVID-19 (a few samples of this study predate the infection). Cell type and time point are not known. The conserved cysteine and the conserved F or W are not part of the CDR3 here.

CDR3 protein	V gene	J gene	CDR3 length
ATSRTGRMNTEAF	TRBV15	TRBJ1-1	13
ASSSYPDVRYGYT	TRBV7-9	TRBJ1-2	13
ASSQTSGRASGGEQF	TRBV7-2	TRBJ2-1	15
ASSYGGANLGSPLH	TRBV6-5	TRBJ1-6	14
ATSDRGAGTDTQY	TRBV24-1	TRBJ2-3	13
ASSQDVGSSGNTIY	TRBV4-1	TRBJ1-3	14
ASSPRSTSGGGDTQY	TRBV18	TRBJ2-3	15
ASRRGQTEAF	TRBV5-1	TRBJ1-1	10
ASSRQAGGDTQY	TRBV19	TRBJ2-3	12
ASSLVGEGKETQY	TRBV7-6	TRBJ2-5	13
SVSSGGPQETQY	TRBV29-1	TRBJ2-5	12
SATGTGGGYGYT	TRBV20-1	TRBJ1-2	12
SARMTLASKNIQY	TRBV20-1	TRBJ2-4	13
ASSQDRVSGYT	TRBV6-6	TRBJ1-2	11
ASSPTSGTGWQEQY	TRBV6-6	TRBJ2-7	14
ASSLGQAGVNEQF	TRBV7-2	TRBJ2-1	13
ASRTGYDTEAF	TRBV12-3/TRBV12-4	TRBJ1-1	11
ASSSRGAGNTIY	TRBV12-3/TRBV12-4	TRBJ1-3	12